Listed below are T cell receptor beta chains from one sample, sequenced in a study of T cells in Graves' hyperthyroidism and ophthalmopathy. A single record per CDR3 protein comes from TCRdb applying MiXCR to the multiplex PCR reads. The table lists around 690,000 distinct CDR3 sequences, 15% to 20% of them singletons, with roughly a sixth in the top ten. Source material: blood. These receptors were obtained from a middle-aged man with Graves' hyperthyroidism. CDR3s include the opening cysteine and the closing phenylalanine or tryptophan. D genes are given only for firm matches. For some rows the clone size is stated as once, few or many, or as a class when expanded; others skip it.

CDR3 length	clone size	V gene	D gene	J gene	CDR3 protein	CDR3 DNA
16	many	TRBV3-1	TRBD2	TRBJ2-3	CASSRSGTSGSDTQYF	TGTGCCAGCAGCCGCTCCGGGACTAGCGGGAGTGATACGCAGTATTTT
13	NA	TRBV13	TRBD2	TRBJ2-1	CASAGVAYNEQFF	TGTGCCAGCGCGGGAGTGGCCTACAATGAGCAGTTCTTC
15	few	TRBV19	TRBD2	TRBJ2-7	CASSITAGGPHEQYF	TGTGCCAGTAGTATTACGGCGGGAGGGCCCCACGAGCAGTACTTC
15	many	TRBV2	TRBD2	TRBJ2-5	CASSEPAGSPETQYF	TGTGCCAGCAGTGAACCAGCGGGATCCCCAGAGACCCAGTACTTC
14	many	TRBV10-3	NA	TRBJ1-6	CAISDKGSHSPLHF	TGTGCCATCAGTGATAAGGGATCCCATTCACCCCTCCACTTT
16	NA	TRBV12-3/TRBV12-4	TRBD2	TRBJ2-1	CASSLRLAEIYNEQFF	TGTGCCAGCAGTCTACGACTAGCGGAAATCTACAATGAGCAGTTCTTC
16	NA	TRBV11-2	TRBD2	TRBJ2-3	CASSSGLAGEYGTQYF	TGTGCCAGCAGCTCTGGACTAGCGGGAGAGTATGGTACGCAGTATTTT
14	many	TRBV28	TRBD2	TRBJ2-5	CASQRESLQETQYF	TGTGCCAGCCAGCGGGAGAGCCTCCAAGAGACCCAGTACTTC
15	NA	TRBV20-1	TRBD2	TRBJ2-7	CSARELAGEGYEQYF	TGCAGTGCTAGAGAGCTAGCGGGAGAAGGCTACGAGCAGTACTTC
15	many	TRBV28	NA	TRBJ1-1	CASRQIAAFFTEAFF	TGTGCCAGCAGACAGATTGCGGCGTTCTTTACTGAAGCTTTCTTT
12	many	TRBV30	NA	TRBJ2-7	CAWGRSDYEQYF	TGTGCCTGGGGCAGGTCAGACTACGAGCAGTACTTC
16	NA	TRBV6-1	NA	TRBJ1-3	CASSEALSGSGNTIYF	TGTGCCAGCAGTGAAGCGCTTTCAGGCTCTGGAAACACCATATATTTT
13	many	TRBV7-9	NA	TRBJ2-5	CASSSTEQETQYF	TGTGCCAGCAGCTCGACCGAGCAAGAGACCCAGTACTTC
14	many	TRBV7-2	NA	TRBJ2-5	CASSLALRPETQYF	TGTGCCAGCAGCTTAGCGCTTAGGCCAGAGACCCAGTACTTC
14	many	TRBV11-2	NA	TRBJ2-7	CASSLNREAYEQYF	TGTGCCAGCAGCTTAAACAGGGAGGCCTACGAGCAGTACTTC
13	NA	TRBV19	NA	TRBJ2-7	CASSISPAYEQYF	TGTGCCAGTAGTATTTCTCCCGCCTACGAGCAGTACTTC
16	many	TRBV7-8	TRBD2	TRBJ2-7	CASSRTAGGFSYEQYF	TGTGCCAGCAGCCGTACAGCGGGAGGCTTCTCCTACGAGCAGTACTTC
14	many	TRBV18	NA	TRBJ1-1	CASSRRRENTEAFF	TGTGCCAGCTCTCGCCGGAGGGAGAACACTGAAGCTTTCTTT
14	many	TRBV28	TRBD2	TRBJ2-7	CASKAGTSGVEQYF	TGTGCCAGCAAAGCGGGGACTAGCGGTGTCGAGCAGTACTTC
15	few	TRBV19	NA	TRBJ1-3	CASSITGSSGNTIYF	TGTGCCAGTAGTATAACCGGGTCCTCTGGAAACACCATATATTTT
14	few	TRBV20-1	TRBD1	TRBJ2-4	CSAKQPGQGNIQYF	TGCAGTGCTAAACAACCGGGACAGGGAAACATTCAGTACTTC
11	few	TRBV29-1	NA	TRBJ1-1	CSVEDGSETFF	TGCAGCGTTGAAGATGGGTCCGAAACTTTCTTT